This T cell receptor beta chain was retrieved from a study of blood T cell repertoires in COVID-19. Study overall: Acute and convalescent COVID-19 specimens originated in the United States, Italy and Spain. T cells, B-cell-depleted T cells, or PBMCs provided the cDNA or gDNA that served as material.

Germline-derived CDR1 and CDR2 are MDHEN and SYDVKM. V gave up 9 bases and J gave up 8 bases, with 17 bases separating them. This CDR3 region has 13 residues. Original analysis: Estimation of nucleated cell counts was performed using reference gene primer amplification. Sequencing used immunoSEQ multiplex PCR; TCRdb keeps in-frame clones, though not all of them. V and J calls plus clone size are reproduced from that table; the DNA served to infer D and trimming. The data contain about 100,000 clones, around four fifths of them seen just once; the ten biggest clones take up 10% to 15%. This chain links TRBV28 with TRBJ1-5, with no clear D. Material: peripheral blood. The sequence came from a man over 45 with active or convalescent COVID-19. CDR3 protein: CASLSPWREPQHF. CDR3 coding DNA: TGTGCCAGTCTCAGCCCGTGGCGGGAGCCCCAGCATTTT.